Each of the 10 T cell receptor beta chains below was sequenced from the same sample in a study of T cell responses to AZD1222 COVID-19 vaccine. Produced via immunoSEQ multiplex PCR; TCRdb's table is partial and in-frame only. The sample shows more than 95,000 clones, 75% to 90% of them seen only once. The sample was peripheral blood, taken on day 0 of AZD1222 vaccination. Receptors originate from an adult in good health.

The V gene is TRBV6-1, the J gene TRBJ1-1; weak D call: TRBD1 (6 bases). The CDR3 has 14 residues. V shed 2 bases and J shed 10 bases, with 17 bases lying between them. The germline V gene has CDR1 MNHNS and CDR2 SASEGT. The CDR3, as DNA: TGTGCCAGCAGTGAACCCCAATCCGGGACAAGAGCTTTCTTT. This sequence encodes CASSEPQSGTRAFF.

The CDR3 nucleotides read TGTGCCAGCAGTTTAAGAAAGGGGACCTACGAGCAGTACTTC. The encoded protein is CASSLRKGTYEQYF. The rearrangement uses TRBV6-5 and TRBJ2-7; TRBD1 is a possible D gene (5 bases). This CDR3 has 14 amino acids. The germline V gene has CDR1 MNHEY and CDR2 SVGAGI. The V end was cut by 4 bases, the J end by 2 bases, with 12 bases between.

This clone has just a few counts. V is TRBV6-2 or TRBV6-3 and J is TRBJ2-6; D gene unclear. Germline V gene data show CDR1 as MNHEY and CDR2 as SVGEGT. Between the trimmed V and J ends, which lost 2 bases and 0 bases, there was a span of 2 bases. The CDR3 has 14 residues. CDR3 sequence: CASSYNSGANVLTF. CDR3 nucleotides: TGTGCCAGCAGTTACAACTCTGGGGCCAACGTCCTGACTTTC.

The chain combines TRBV7-3 with TRBJ2-6, with 9 bases identical to TRBD1. Germline trimming cut 4 bases from V and 4 bases from J; bases unmatched to any gene: 2. Germline CDR1 reads SGHTA; CDR2 reads FQGTGA. The CDR3 length is 15 residues. The CDR3 region is CASSSQGAGANVLTF. DNA of the CDR3: TGTGCCAGCAGCTCACAGGGGGCCGGGGCCAACGTCCTGACTTTC.

This sequence joins TRBV10-3 and TRBJ1-1; 8 bases fit TRBD1. Germline V lookup: CDR1 ENHRY, CDR2 SYGVKD. This CDR3 is built from 14 residues. The trim removed 6 bases at V and 1 base at J, leaving 4 bases unmatched. The chain's CDR3 is CAIRTGTGNTEAFF. DNA of the CDR3: TGTGCCATCAGGACCGGGACAGGGAACACTGAAGCTTTCTTT.

CDR3 amino acids: CASSIAGMNTEAFF. The CDR3 nucleotides read TGTGCCAGTAGTATCGCCGGAATGAACACTGAAGCTTTCTTT. This sequence joins TRBV19 and TRBJ1-1; D gene ambiguous. The germline V and J ends were trimmed by 3 bases and 0 bases, with 8 bases remaining between them. The CDR3 is 14 amino acids. CDR1 LNHDA and CDR2 SQIVND come from the germline V gene (reference sequence).

This clone was seen just once. The CDR3 spells CASSMFGEKYTF. The CDR3 DNA reads TGTGCCAGTAGTATGTTTGGGGAGAAGTACACCTTC. The V call is TRBV19, the J call TRBJ1-2; D is undetermined. V was trimmed by 3 bases and J by 11 bases, leaving 13 bases between them. This CDR3 is 12 amino acids long. In germline, CDR1 is LNHDA, CDR2 SQIVND (reference sequence).

The chain recombines TRBV6-4 with TRBJ2-3; TRBD2 might be the D (5 bases). Trimming took off 6 bases at V and 3 bases at J, with 10 bases between the two ends. The CDR3 totals 13 residues. Germline loops: CDR1 MRHNA, CDR2 SNTAGT. CDR3 DNA sequence: TGTGCCAGCAGCGCCCGGAGGACAGATACGCAGTATTTT. Translation: CASSARRTDTQYF.

The chain has TRBV21-1 and TRBJ1-2; no DNA check was done on the table's D call, TRBD1. TRBV21-1 counts as a pseudogene. The CDR3 has 15 residues. CDR3 protein: CASRAEGQGVAGYTF. CDR3 sequence (DNA): TGTGCCAGCAGAGCTGAAGGACAGGGGGTAGCTGGCTACACCTTC.

This rearrangement joins TRBV21-1 to TRBJ2-2; the table's D gene call, TRBD1, was not cross checked with the DNA. TRBV21-1 is annotated as a pseudogene. The CDR3 length is 15 residues. The CDR3 region has the DNA TGTGCCAGCAGCAAGACAGGTATGAACACCGGGGAGCTGTTTTTT. This codes for CASSKTGMNTGELFF.